This is a list of T cell receptor beta chains from one sample in a study of control samples from healthy donors and cancer patients. The assay was immunoSEQ multiplex PCR, and TCRdb's table has in-frame clones only and misses some. The data contain tens of thousands of clones, over 75% of them seen just once; the ten biggest clones take up 4%. The source material was blood. These receptors all stem from a woman aged 45-60 years in good health. Each CDR3 is given without its conserved first and last residue. Each record gives: V gene, J gene, CDR3 protein.

>TRBV11-2|TRBJ2-2
ASLAGVGELF
>TRBV12-3/TRBV12-4|TRBJ2-1
ASRGNEQF
>TRBV2|TRBJ2-3
ASSDPLAGQSDTQY
>TRBV7-6|TRBJ1-1
ASSLEQVNTEAF
>TRBV5-1|TRBJ2-5
ASSLGGVGTYQETQY
>TRBV29-1|TRBJ1-2
SVIGQAASGYT
>TRBV19|TRBJ2-5
ASSIGTGGGETQY
>TRBV5-1|TRBJ1-6
ASSLGAGQGTSPLH
>TRBV6-5|TRBJ1-5
ASSYEGVDQPQH
>TRBV7-3|TRBJ2-7
ASSPGTVNEQY
>TRBV28|TRBJ2-7
ASGPRLQLIYEQY
>TRBV13|TRBJ2-6
ASRTGETGANVLT
>TRBV6-5|TRBJ2-1
ASFGIYEQF
>TRBV6-6|TRBJ1-2
ASLHKAGSNYGYT
>TRBV11-2|TRBJ2-5
ASSLESGSQETQY
>TRBV29-1|TRBJ1-2
SAPTEPNYGYT
>TRBV5-6|TRBJ2-7
ASSLYRVPSYEQY
>TRBV3-1/TRBV3-2|TRBJ1-3
ASSQVRGTIY
>TRBV7-8|TRBJ1-2
ASSFYMSGYT
>TRBV5-4|TRBJ2-7
ASSLGQGGYEQY
>TRBV11-2|TRBJ2-7
ASSRGAGGLYEQY
>TRBV3-1/TRBV3-2|TRBJ2-2
ASNQSPANTGELF
>TRBV7-3|TRBJ2-1
ASSFSRLAGVNEQF
>TRBV5-1|TRBJ1-3
ASSLEPSGNTIY
>TRBV28|TRBJ1-5
ASKTGQAFNQPQH
>TRBV11-2|TRBJ1-6
ASSLEEGVGSPLH
>TRBV2|TRBJ2-5
ASKASHSQETQY
>TRBV5-4|TRBJ1-5
ASSRDKQNQPQH
>TRBV9|TRBJ2-1
ASSVATKTEQF
>TRBV20-1|TRBJ1-4
SASIREKLF
>TRBV10-3|TRBJ2-5
AISAERERGETQY
>TRBV6-5|TRBJ1-4
ASSYAGQDEKLF